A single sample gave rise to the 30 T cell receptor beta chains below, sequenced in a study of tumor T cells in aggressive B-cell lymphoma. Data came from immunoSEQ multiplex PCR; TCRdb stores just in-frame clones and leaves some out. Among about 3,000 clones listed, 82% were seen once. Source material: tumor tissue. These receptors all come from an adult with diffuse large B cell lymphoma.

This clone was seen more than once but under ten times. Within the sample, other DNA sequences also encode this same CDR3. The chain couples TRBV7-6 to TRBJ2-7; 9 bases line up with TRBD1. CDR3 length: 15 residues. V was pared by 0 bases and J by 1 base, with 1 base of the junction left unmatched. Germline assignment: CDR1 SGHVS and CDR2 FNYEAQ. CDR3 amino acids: CASSLAGTGSYEQYF. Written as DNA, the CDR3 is TGTGCCAGCAGCTTAGCGGGGACAGGGTCCTACGAGCAGTACTTC.

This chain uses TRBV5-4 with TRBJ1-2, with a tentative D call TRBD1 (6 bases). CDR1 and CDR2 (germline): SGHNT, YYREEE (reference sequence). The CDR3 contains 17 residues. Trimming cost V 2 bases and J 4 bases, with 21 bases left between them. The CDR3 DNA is TGTGCCAGCAGCTTTAGGAGACAGGAGCTAGTCCTCTATGGCTACACCTTC. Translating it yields CASSFRRQELVLYGYTF.

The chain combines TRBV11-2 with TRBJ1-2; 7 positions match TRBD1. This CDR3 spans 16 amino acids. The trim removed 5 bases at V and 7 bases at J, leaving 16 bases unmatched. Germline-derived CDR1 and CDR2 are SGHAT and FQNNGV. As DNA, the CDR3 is TGTGCCAGCAGCCAAGATAGGGGACAGCTACATAGTGGCTACACCTTC. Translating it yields CASSQDRGQLHSGYTF.

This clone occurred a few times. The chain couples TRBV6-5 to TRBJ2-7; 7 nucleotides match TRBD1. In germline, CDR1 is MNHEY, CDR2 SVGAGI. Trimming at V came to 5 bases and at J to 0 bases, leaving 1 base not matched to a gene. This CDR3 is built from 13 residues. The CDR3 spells CASSPGGSYEQYF. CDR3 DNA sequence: TGTGCCAGCAGTCCAGGGGGCTCCTACGAGCAGTACTTC.

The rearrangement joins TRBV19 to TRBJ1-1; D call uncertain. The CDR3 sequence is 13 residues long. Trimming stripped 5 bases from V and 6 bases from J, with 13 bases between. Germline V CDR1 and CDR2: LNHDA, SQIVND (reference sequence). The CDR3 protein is CASSVDGGPEAFF. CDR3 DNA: TGTGCCAGTAGTGTCGACGGAGGCCCTGAAGCTTTCTTT.

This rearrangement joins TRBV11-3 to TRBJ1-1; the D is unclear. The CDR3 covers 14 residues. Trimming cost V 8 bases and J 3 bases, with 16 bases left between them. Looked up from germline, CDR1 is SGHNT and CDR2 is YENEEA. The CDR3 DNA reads TGTGCCAGCGCCCCGGGAGGTTTAGACACTGAAGCTTTCTTT. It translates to CASAPGGLDTEAFF.

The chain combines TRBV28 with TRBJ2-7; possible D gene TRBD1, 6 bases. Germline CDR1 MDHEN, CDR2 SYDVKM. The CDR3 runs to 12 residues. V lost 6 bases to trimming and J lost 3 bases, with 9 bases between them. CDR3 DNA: TGTGCCAGCAGAACAGGGTACTACGAGCAGTACTTC. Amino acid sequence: CASRTGYYEQYF.

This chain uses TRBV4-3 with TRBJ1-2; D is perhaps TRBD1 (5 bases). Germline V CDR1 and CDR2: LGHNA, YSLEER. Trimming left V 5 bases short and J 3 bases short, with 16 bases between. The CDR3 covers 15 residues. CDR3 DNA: TGCGCCAGCAGCGAAGGGGAGGATTTGTACTATGGCTACACCTTC. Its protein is CASSEGEDLYYGYTF.

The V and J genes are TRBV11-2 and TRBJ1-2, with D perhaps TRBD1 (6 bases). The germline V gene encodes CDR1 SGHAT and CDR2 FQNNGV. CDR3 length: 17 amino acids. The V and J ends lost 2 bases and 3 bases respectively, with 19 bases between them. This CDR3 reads CASSLKGDPTRDYGYTF. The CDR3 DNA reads TGTGCCAGCAGCTTAAAGGGGGACCCAACTCGGGACTATGGCTACACCTTC.

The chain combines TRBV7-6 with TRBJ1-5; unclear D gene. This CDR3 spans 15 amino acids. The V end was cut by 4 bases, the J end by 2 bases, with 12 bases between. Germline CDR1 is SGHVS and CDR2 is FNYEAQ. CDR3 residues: CASSSSPLGNQPQHF. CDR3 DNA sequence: TGTGCCAGCAGCTCCTCCCCCCTCGGCAATCAGCCCCAGCATTTT.

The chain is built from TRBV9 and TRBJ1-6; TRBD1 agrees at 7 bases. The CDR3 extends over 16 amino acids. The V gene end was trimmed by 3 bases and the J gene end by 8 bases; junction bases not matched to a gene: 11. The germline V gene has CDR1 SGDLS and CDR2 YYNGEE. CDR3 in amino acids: CASSGPGSGTDSPLHF. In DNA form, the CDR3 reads TGTGCCAGCAGCGGGCCGGGTTCCGGGACAGATTCACCCCTCCACTTT.

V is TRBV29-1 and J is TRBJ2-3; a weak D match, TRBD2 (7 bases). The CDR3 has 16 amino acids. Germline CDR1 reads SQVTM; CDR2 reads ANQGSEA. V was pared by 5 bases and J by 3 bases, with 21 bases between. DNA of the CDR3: TGCAGCGTTACCTCCGGCGGGGGCGGGGGAACAGATACGCAGTATTTT. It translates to CSVTSGGGGGTDTQYF.

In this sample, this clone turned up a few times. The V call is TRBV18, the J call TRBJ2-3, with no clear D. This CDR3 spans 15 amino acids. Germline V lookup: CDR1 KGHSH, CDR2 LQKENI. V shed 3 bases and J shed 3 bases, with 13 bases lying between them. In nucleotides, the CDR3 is TGTGCCAGCTCACCTCAGATTGGGCGAACAGATACGCAGTATTTT. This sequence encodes CASSPQIGRTDTQYF.

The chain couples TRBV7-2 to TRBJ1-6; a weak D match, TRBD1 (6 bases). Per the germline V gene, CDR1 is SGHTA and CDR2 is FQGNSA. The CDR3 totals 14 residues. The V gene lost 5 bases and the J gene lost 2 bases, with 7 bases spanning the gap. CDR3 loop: CASSAGAYNSPLHF. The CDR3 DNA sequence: TGTGCCAGCAGCGCAGGGGCCTATAATTCACCCCTCCACTTT.

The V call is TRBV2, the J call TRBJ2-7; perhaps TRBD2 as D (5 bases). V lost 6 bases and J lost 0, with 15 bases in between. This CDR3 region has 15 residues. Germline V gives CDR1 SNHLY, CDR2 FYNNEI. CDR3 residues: CASSPNPGTSYEQYF. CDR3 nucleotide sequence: TGTGCCAGCAGCCCTAATCCGGGAACCTCCTACGAGCAGTACTTC.

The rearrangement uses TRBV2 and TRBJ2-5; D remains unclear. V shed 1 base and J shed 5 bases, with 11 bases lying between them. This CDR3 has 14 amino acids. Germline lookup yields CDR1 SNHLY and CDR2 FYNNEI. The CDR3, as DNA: TGTGCCAGCAGTGAAGATCGGAGTTCCGAGACCCAGTACTTC. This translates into CASSEDRSSETQYF. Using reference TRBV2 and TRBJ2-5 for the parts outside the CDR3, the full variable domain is EPEVTQTPSHQVTQMGQEVILRCVPISNHLYFYWYRQILGQKVEFLVSFYNNEISEKSEIFDDQFSVERPDGSNFTLKIRSTKLEDSAMYFCASSEDRSSETQYFGPGTRLLVL.

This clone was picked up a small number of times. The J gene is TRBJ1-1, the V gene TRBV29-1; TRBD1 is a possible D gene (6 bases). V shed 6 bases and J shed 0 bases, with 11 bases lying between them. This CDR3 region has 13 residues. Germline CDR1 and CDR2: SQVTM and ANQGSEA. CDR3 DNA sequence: TGCAGCGTGACGGGACAACTGAACACTGAAGCTTTCTTT. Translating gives CSVTGQLNTEAFF.

The CDR3 DNA is TGTGCCAGCAGTACCTTCCAGGGAGGGGGGCCCAAAATCTATGGCTACACCTTC. This translates into CASSTFQGGGPKIYGYTF. The gene calls are TRBV28 and TRBJ1-2; possibly TRBD1 for D (6 bases). The CDR3 contains 18 residues. Between the trimmed V and J ends, which lost 5 bases and 4 bases, there was a span of 26 bases. CDR1 is MDHEN, CDR2 SYDVKM, per germline.

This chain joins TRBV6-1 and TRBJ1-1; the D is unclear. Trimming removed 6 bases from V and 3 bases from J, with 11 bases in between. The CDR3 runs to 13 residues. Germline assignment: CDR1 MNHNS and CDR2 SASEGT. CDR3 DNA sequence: TGTGCCAGCAGAGCGTCAGCAGACACTGAAGCTTTCTTT. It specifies CASRASADTEAFF.

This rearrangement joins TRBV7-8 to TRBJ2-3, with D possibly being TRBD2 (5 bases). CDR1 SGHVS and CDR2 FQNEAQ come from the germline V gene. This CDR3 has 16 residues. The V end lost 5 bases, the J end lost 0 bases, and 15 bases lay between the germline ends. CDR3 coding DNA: TGTGCCAGCAGCGCAGCCGAGGGCTACAGCACAGATACGCAGTATTTT. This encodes CASSAAEGYSTDTQYF.

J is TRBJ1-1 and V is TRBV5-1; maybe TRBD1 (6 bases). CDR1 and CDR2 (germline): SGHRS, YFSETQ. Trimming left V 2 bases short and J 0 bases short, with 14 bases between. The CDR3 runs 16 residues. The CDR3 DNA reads TGCGCCAGCAGCTTTTTAGTTGGGGGCGTGAACACTGAAGCTTTCTTT. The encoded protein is CASSFLVGGVNTEAFF.

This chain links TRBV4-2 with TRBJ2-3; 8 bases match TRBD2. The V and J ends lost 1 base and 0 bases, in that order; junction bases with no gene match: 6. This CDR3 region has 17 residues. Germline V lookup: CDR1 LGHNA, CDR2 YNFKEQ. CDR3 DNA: TGTGCCAGCAGCCAAGTCGGGAGGGGGAAAAGCACAGATACGCAGTATTTT. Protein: CASSQVGRGKSTDTQYF.

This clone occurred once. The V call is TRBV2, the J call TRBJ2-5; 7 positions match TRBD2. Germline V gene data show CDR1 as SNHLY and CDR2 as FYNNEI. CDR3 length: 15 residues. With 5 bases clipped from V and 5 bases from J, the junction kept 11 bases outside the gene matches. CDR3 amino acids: CASSPQTSLMETQYF. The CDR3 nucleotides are TGTGCCAGCAGTCCCCAGACTAGCCTAATGGAGACCCAGTACTTC.

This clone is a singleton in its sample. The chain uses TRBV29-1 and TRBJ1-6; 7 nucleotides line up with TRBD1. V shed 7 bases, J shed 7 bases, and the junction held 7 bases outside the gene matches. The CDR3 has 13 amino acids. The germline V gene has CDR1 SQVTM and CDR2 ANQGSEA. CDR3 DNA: TGCAGCGCCAAGACAGGGTGGAATTCACCCCTCCACTTT. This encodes CSAKTGWNSPLHF.

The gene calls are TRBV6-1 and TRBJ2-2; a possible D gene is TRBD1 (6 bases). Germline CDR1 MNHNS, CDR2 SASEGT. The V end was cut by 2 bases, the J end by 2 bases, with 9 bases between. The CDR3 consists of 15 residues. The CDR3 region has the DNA TGTGCCAGCAGTGAACAGGGGAGAAACACCGGGGAGCTGTTTTTT. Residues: CASSEQGRNTGELFF.

CDR3 amino acids: CASTSGGQIYYEQYF. CDR3 DNA: TGCGCCAGCACTTCTGGGGGACAGATTTACTACGAGCAGTACTTC. This chain uses TRBV4-3 with TRBJ2-7; 7 positions agree with TRBD1. CDR3 length: 15 residues. CDR1 and CDR2 from the germline V gene are LGHNA and YSLEER. V lost 7 bases, J lost 3 bases, and 12 bases stayed unmatched.

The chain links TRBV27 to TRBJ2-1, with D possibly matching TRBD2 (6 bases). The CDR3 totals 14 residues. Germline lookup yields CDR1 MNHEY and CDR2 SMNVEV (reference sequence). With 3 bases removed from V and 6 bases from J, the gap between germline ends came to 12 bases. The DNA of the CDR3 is TGTGCCAGCAGTTTTGAGAGGGGAGGCAATGAGCAGTTCTTC. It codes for CASSFERGGNEQFF.

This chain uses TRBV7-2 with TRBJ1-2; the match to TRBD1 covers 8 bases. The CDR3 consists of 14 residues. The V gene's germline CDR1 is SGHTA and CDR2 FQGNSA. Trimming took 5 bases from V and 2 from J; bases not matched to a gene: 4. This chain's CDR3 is CASSRGQGNYGYTF. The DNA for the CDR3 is TGTGCCAGCAGCCGCGGACAGGGCAACTATGGCTACACCTTC. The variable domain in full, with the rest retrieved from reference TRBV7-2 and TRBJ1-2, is GAGVSQSPSNKVTEKGKDVELRCDPISGHTALYWYRQSLGQGLEFLIYFQGNSAPDKSGLPSDRFSAERTGGSVSTLTIQRTQQEDSAVYLCASSRGQGNYGYTFGSGTRLTVV.

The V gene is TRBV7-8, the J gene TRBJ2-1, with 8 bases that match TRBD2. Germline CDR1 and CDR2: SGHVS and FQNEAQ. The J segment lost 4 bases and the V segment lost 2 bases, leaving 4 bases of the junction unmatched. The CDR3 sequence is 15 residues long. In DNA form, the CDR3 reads TGTGCCAGCAGCTTAAACGGGGGGGAATACAATGAGCAGTTCTTC. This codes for CASSLNGGEYNEQFF.

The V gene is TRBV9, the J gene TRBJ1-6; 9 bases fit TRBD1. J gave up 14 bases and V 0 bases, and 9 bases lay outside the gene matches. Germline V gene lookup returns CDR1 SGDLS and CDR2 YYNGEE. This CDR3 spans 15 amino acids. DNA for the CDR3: TGTGCCAGCAGCGTAGGGGGACAGGGTCTTGAGACCCTCCACTTT. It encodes CASSVGGQGLETLHF.